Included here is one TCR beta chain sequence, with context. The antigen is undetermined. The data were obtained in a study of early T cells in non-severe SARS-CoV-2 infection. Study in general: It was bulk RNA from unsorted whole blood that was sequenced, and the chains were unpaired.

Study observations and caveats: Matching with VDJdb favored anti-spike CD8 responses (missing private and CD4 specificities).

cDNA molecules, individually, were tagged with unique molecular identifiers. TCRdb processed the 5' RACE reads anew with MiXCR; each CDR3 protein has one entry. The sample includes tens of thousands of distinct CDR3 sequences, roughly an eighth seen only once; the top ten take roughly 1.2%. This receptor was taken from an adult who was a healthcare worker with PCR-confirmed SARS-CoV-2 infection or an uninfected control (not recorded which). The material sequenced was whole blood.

The CDR3 spells CSVGRGNTEAFF. CDR3 DNA sequence: TGCAGCGTTGGCAGGGGGAACACTGAAGCTTTCTTT. The chain is built from TRBV29-1 and TRBJ1-1, with D tentatively TRBD1 (6 bases). The CDR3 loop spans 12 amino acids. Germline lookup yields CDR1 SQVTM and CDR2 ANQGSEA. Trimming shortened V by 4 bases and J by 1 base, and 7 bases separated the two germline ends.